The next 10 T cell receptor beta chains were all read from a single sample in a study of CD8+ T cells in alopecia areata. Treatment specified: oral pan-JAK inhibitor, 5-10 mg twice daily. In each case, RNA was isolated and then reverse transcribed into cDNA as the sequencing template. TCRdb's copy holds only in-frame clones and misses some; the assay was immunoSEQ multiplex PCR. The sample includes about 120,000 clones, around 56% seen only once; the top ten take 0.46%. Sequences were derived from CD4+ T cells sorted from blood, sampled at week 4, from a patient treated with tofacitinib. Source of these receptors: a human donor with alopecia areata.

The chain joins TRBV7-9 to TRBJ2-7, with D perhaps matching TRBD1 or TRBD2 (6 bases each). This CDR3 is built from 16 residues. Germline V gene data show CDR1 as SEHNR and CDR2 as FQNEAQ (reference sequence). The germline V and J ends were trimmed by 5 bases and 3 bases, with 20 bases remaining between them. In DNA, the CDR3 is TGTGCCAGCAGCCCCTCCGGCGGGACAACCCTCTACGAGCAGTACTTC. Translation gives CASSPSGGTTLYEQYF.

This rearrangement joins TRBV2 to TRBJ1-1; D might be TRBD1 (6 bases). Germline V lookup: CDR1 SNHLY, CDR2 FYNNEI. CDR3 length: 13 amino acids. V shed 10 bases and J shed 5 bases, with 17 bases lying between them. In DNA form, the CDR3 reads TGTGCCACCACGAAGACAGGAGAAACTGAAGCTTTCTTT. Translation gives CATTKTGETEAFF.

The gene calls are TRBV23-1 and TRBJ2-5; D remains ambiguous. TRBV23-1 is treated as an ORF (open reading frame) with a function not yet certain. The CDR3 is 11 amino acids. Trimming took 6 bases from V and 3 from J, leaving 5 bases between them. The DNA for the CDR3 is TGCGCCAGCAGCCAGGAAGAGACCCAGTACTTC. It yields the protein CASSQEETQYF.

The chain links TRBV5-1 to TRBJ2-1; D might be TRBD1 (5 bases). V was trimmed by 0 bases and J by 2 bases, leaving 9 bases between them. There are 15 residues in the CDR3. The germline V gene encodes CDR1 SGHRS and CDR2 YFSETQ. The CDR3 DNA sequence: TGCGCCAGCAGCTTGGAGGAGACAGCCTACAATGAGCAGTTCTTC. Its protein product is CASSLEETAYNEQFF.

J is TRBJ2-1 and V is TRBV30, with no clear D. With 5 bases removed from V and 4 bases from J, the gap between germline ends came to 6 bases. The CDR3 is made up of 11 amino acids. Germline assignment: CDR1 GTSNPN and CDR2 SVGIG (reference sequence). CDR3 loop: CAWDSYNEQFF. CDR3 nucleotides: TGTGCCTGGGACTCGTACAATGAGCAGTTCTTC.

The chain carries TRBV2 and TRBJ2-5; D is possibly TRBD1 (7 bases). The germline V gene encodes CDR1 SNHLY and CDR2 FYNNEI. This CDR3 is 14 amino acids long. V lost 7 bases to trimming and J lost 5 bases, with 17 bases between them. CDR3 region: CASTAQGRWETQYF. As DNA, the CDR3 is TGTGCCAGCACTGCACAGGGGAGGTGGGAGACCCAGTACTTC.

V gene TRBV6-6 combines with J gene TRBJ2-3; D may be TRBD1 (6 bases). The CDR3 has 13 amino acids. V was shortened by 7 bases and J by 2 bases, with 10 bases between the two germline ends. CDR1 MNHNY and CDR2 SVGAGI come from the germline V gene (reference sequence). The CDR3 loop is CASTRDITDTQYF. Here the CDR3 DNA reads TGTGCCAGCACCAGGGACATCACAGATACGCAGTATTTT.

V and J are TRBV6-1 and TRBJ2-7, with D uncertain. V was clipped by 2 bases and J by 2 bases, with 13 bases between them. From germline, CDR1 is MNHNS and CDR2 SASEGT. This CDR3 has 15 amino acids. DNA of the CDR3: TGTGCCAGCAGTGAAAGGAGTCAACCAACCTACGAGCAGTACTTC. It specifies CASSERSQPTYEQYF.

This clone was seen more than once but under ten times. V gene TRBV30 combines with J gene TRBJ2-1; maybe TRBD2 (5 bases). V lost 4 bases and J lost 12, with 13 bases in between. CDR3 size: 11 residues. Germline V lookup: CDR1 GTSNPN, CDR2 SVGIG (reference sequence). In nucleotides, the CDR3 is TGTGCCTGGAAATATGGGAGCGGGCAGTTCTTC. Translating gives CAWKYGSGQFF.

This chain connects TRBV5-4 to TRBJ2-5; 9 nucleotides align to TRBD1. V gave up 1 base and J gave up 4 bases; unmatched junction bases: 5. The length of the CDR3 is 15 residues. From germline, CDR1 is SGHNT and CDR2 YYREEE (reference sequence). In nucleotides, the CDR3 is TGTGCCAGCAGCTTGAACAGGGGGCGCGTAGAGACCCAGTACTTC. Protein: CASSLNRGRVETQYF.